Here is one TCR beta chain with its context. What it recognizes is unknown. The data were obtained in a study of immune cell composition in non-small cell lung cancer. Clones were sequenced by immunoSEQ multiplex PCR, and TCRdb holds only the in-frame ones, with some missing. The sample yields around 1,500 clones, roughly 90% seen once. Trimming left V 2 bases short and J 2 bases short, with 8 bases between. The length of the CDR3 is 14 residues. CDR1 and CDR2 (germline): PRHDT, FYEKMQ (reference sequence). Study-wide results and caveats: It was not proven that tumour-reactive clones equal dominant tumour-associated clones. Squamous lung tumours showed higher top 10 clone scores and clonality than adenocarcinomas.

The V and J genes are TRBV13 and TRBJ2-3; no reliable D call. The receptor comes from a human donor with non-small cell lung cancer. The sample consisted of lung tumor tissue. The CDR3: CASSLRGNTDTQYF. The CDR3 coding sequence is TGTGCCAGCAGCTTAAGAGGTAACACAGATACGCAGTATTTT.